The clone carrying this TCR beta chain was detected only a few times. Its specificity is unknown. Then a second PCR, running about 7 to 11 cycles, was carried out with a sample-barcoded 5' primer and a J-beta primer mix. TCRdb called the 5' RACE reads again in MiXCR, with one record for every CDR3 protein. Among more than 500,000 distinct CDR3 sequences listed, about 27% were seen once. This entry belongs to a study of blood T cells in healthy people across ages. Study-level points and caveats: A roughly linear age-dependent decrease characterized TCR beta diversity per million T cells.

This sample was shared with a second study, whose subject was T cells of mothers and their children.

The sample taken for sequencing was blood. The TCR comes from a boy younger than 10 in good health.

The CDR3 coding sequence is TGTGCCAGCAGCTTAGTCGTACAGATCGGAGAGACCCAGTACTTC. It encodes CASSLVVQIGETQYF. V and J are TRBV7-9 and TRBJ2-5, with D unclear. The germline CDR1 and CDR2 sequences are SEHNR and FQNEAQ (reference sequence). The length of the CDR3 is 15 residues. V shed 1 base and J shed 4 bases, with 13 bases lying between them.